These T cell receptor beta chains were read from a single sample in a study of T cell repertoires in cytomegalovirus infection. One entry per CDR3 protein, called by TCRdb with MiXCR from the reads. The repertoire holds about 98,000 distinct CDR3 sequences, with 16% as singletons. Sequenced input: PBMCs. These receptors all stem from a human donor in good health (CMV status not recorded). Some clones in this sample may be carry-over from other donors' samples. Both conserved end residues are part of each CDR3. A D gene is named only where the DNA matches it firmly. Clone sizes are given selectively: once, few, many, or a class where the clone is expanded.

d_gene,abundance,v_gene,j_gene,CDR3nt,CDR3aa
TRBD1,many,TRBV7-8,TRBJ2-2,TGTGCCAGCAGTTTCCGGGACAGGGGGTCCGGGGAGCTGTTTTTT,CASSFRDRGSGELFF
TRBD1,-,TRBV27,TRBJ2-1,TGTGCCAGCAGTTTACGGCGACGGACAGGAGACACCTACAATGAGCAGTTCTTC,CASSLRRRTGDTYNEQFF
TRBD1,many,TRBV20-1,TRBJ2-5,TGCAGTGCTTGCCTCCCAGGGGGCAACCAAGAGACCCAGTACTTC,CSACLPGGNQETQYF
-,many,TRBV2,TRBJ1-1,TGTGCCAGCATTATGGACAGATACACTGAAGCTTTCTTT,CASIMDRYTEAFF
-,few,TRBV30,TRBJ2-1,TGTGCCGGGAGCTCCTACAATGAGCAGTTCTTC,CAGSSYNEQFF
-,-,TRBV7-9,TRBJ2-2,TGTGCCAGCAGCTCATATTACCTGGGACTTGTTAACACCGGGGAGCTGTTTTTT,CASSSYYLGLVNTGELFF
-,-,TRBV4-1,TRBJ1-3,TGCGCCAGCAGCCGGCCGGGGGGAGCCACCATATATTTT,CASSRPGGATIYF
-,many,TRBV7-2,TRBJ1-1,TGTGCCAGCAGCCCAGGCGGCGCAGCCGGGATGAACACTGAAGCTTTCTTT,CASSPGGAAGMNTEAFF
-,few,TRBV7-6,TRBJ1-5,TGTGCCAGCAGTATAGGGAATCAGCCCCAGCATTTT,CASSIGNQPQHF
-,many,TRBV7-2,TRBJ2-7,TGTGCCAGCAGCTTTCCGGGGGCGACCTACGAGCAGTACTTC,CASSFPGATYEQYF
-,-,TRBV7-9,TRBJ2-5,TGTGCCAGCAGCCGGCGACAACCGTACCAAGAGACCCAGTACTTC,CASSRRQPYQETQYF
-,many,TRBV7-3,TRBJ2-1,TGTGCCAGCAGCTTAAGGGGTGGGTTGGGTGAGCAGTTCTTC,CASSLRGGLGEQFF
-,-,TRBV7-8,TRBJ2-1,TGTGCCAGCAGCTTGGAAGGTCCGGATGAGCAGTTCTTC,CASSLEGPDEQFF
-,-,TRBV12-3/TRBV12-4,TRBJ1-1,TGTGCCAGCAGTTTATCCGCCACAGAGACTGAAGCTTTCTTT,CASSLSATETEAFF
-,many,TRBV7-2,TRBJ2-5,TGTGCCAGCAGCTTAGCGGAGGGGATCGAGACCCAGTACTTC,CASSLAEGIETQYF
-,many,TRBV11-2,TRBJ2-3,TGTGCCAGCAGCTTAGATCCGTCCCGACGGGATACGCAGTATTTT,CASSLDPSRRDTQYF
TRBD2,-,TRBV7-9,TRBJ2-7,TGTGCCAGCAGCTCGACTAGCGGTGACTACGAGCAGTACTTC,CASSSTSGDYEQYF
-,many,TRBV7-2,TRBJ2-1,TGTGCCAGCAGCTTAGTGGTCTCTAATGAGCAGTTCTTC,CASSLVVSNEQFF
-,-,TRBV5-5,TRBJ1-4,TGTGCCAGCAGCTTGGCCTCGAGGACAACTAATGAAAAACTGTTTTTT,CASSLASRTTNEKLFF